This T cell receptor beta chain was profiled in a study of cytomegalovirus exposure and HLA in healthy donors. Notes on the study in general: Roughly uniform sequencing depth across donors was assumed, possibly incorrectly. One later analysis reportedly identified an Asian-associated ancestry cluster that showed fewer N-insertions than the 666-donor mean. The authors later linked a missense DCLRE1C variant to TCR beta V- and J-gene trimming. A later analysis appeared to link common viral pathogens to several of the most significant clusters.

The CDR3 spans 14 residues. The germline V gene has CDR1 SGHDT and CDR2 YYEEEE. Remarks on this clone: No antigen is known for it.

The study ran its PCR with 60 Vbeta and 13 Jbeta primers. Method: immunoSEQ multiplex PCR; TCRdb's copy keeps in-frame clones and lacks some. The table records 150,000 to 200,000 clones, around three quarters of them present only once. Sequencing was performed on PBMCs. The J gene is TRBJ2-5, the V gene TRBV5-6; 11 bases fit TRBD2. The J call may be incorrect, as the DNA end agrees better with TRBJ2-7. The TCR comes from a middle-aged woman in good health and CMV-seronegative. In DNA form, the CDR3 reads TGTGCCAGCAGGCGGGCTAGCGGGAGGTACGAGCAGTACTTC. This encodes CASRRASGRYEQYF.